The table lists the clone carrying this T cell receptor (beta chain) with many counts. Its antigen is not identified. The entry originates in a study of spatial heterogeneity in lung cancer. Overall study: Each unique TCR and UMI combination was seen more than ten times on average in raw reads.

Regarding time point: sample taken at primary tumor resection. In each case, whole RNA from tumor, nontumor lung or frozen PBMC was sequenced unsorted. Samples were obtained from approximately 72 donors, all untreated early-stage non-small cell lung cancer patients. Study outcomes and limitations: There were more appearances of ubiquitous expanded tumor TCRs in blood at resection than at follow-up.

Every molecule of TCR cDNA had its own unique molecular identifier. TCRdb analysed the 5' RACE reads with MiXCR anew, one entry per CDR3 protein. The sample consists of about 23,000 distinct CDR3 sequences, 4.7% of them appearing once. Source: PBMCs, taken at surgery. The receptor comes from a male donor with early-stage non-small cell lung cancer.

The CDR3 is CASIQRVAYNSPLHF. DNA of the CDR3: TGTGCCAGCATCCAACGGGTTGCCTATAATTCACCCCTCCACTTT. The rearrangement joins TRBV7-2 to TRBJ1-6; no firm D call. The CDR3 loop spans 15 amino acids. Germline V lookup: CDR1 SGHTA, CDR2 FQGNSA. V was clipped by 7 bases and J by 2 bases, with 12 bases between them.